The source of this T cell receptor (beta chain) is a study of T cells expressing NK-cell markers. Turning to the study itself: All TCR beta repertoires analysed originated from sorted CD3+CD56+NKG2C+, CD3+CD56+NKG2C- and CD3+CD56-NKG2C+ T cells. General study results and limits: HCMV specificity of the expanded NKG2C+ T cell clones stayed unclear. The study found dominant NKG2C+ clonotypes at about 1.0-7.5% of CD8+ T cells in about six donors.

In regard to this clonotype: The antigen remains undetermined.

TCRdb reprocessed the 5' RACE reads and reports one entry per CDR3 protein, with no DNA. The sample totals roughly 420,000 distinct CDR3 sequences; its top ten clones hold 7.3%. This clonotype was obtained from a woman between 18 and 70 years old in good health. The specimen was blood T cells: a sorted CD56 or NKG2C T cell subset, CD4+ or CD8+ T cells, or bulk PBMC T cells (not recorded which).

CDR3: CASILAWAGGAVGELFF. The rearrangement joins TRBV7-2 to TRBJ2-2; TCRdb selects TRBD1, and the lack of DNA leaves this call unchecked. The germline V gene encodes CDR1 SGHTA and CDR2 FQGNSA. CDR3 length: 17 amino acids.